This TCR beta chain was sequenced during a study of blood T cell repertoires in COVID-19. The overall study: The United States, Italy and Spain supplied acute and convalescent COVID-19 samples. PBMCs, B-cell-depleted T cells, or T cells were the source of the cDNA or gDNA that made up the material.

From germline, CDR1 is GTSNPN and CDR2 SVGIG (reference sequence). Trimming left V 5 bases short and J 9 bases short, with 19 bases between. The CDR3 sequence is 13 residues long. As originally analysed: Amplification with reference gene primers provided the estimates of nucleated cell counts. Only in-frame clones appear in the TCRdb table, and some are missing; sequencing was by immunoSEQ multiplex PCR. For V, J and clone size, that table is used; D and trimming come from the DNA. The table lists fewer than 300,000 clones, about nine tenths of them singletons. The chain uses TRBV30 and TRBJ2-5; D possibly matches TRBD1 or TRBD2 (5 bases each). What was sequenced was peripheral blood. The source is a woman aged 40 to 50 who had recovered from COVID-19. The CDR3 loop reads CAWEGLDTLAQYF. The CDR3 DNA is TGTGCCTGGGAGGGGCTGGACACCTTAGCCCAGTACTTC.